The present entry profiles one T cell receptor beta chain with its context. Its cognate antigen is unknown. V was pared by 7 bases and J by 6 bases, with 16 bases between. Germline lookup yields CDR1 SGDLS and CDR2 YYNGEE. The CDR3 totals 13 residues. PCR primers comprised 60 Vbeta and 13 Jbeta primers. Measured with immunoSEQ multiplex PCR; TCRdb has only the in-frame clones, and not every one. The data contain roughly 80,000 clones, approximately 60% of them singletons. This sample is part of a study of cytomegalovirus exposure and HLA in healthy donors. Study-wide results and caveats: About 87% or about 30% of the time was how often most TCR beta V segments were productive, according to an earlier analysis. Exclusion applied to some V segments, including TRBV6-2 and TRBV6-3, as they were indistinguishable.

Input material: PBMCs. This TCR came from a male donor in good health and CMV-seropositive. The J gene is TRBJ1-2, the V gene TRBV9; no clear D. This CDR3 is CASSRLLLDGYTF. In nucleotides, the CDR3 is TGTGCCAGCTCCCGCCTCCTCCTAGATGGCTACACCTTC.